What follows are 30 T cell receptor beta chains derived from one specimen sequenced in a study of T-cell memory formation after mild COVID-19. MiXCR was run by TCRdb on the 5' RACE reads, yielding one entry per CDR3 protein. This repertoire shows 350,000 to 500,000 distinct CDR3 sequences, less than 25% found once; its top ten account for over 10%. Sequencing was carried out using PBMCs or a T cell subset sorted from them (not recorded which). These receptors were taken from an adult woman who had mild COVID-19 (a few samples of this study predate the infection). Cell type and time point are not known.

The chain carries TRBV19 and TRBJ2-5, with D perhaps matching TRBD1 (6 bases). CDR3 size: 15 residues. The V gene lost 3 bases and the J gene lost 5 bases, with 16 bases spanning the gap. The V gene's germline CDR1 is LNHDA and CDR2 SQIVND (reference sequence). DNA for the CDR3: TGTGCCAGTAGTATTGTACAGGGAGTTGCGGAGACCCAGTACTTC. Its protein product is CASSIVQGVAETQYF.

The chain is built from TRBV29-1 and TRBJ2-5; 7 bases are shared with TRBD1. The CDR3 totals 12 residues. The ends lost 6 bases at V and 5 bases at J; junction bases unmatched: 6. Germline V gives CDR1 SQVTM, CDR2 ANQGSEA. The CDR3 DNA follows: TGCAGCGTCGACAGGGTAACGGAGACCCAGTACTTC. Protein: CSVDRVTETQYF.

This chain uses TRBV12-3 or TRBV12-4 with TRBJ2-7, with D uncertain. This CDR3 is 14 amino acids long. V was shortened by 7 bases and J by 4 bases, with 17 bases between the two germline ends. The CDR3 DNA is TGTGCCAGCACCTCCTCAGAGACCCTATACGAGCAGTACTTC. It codes for CASTSSETLYEQYF.

This clonotype showed up many times. J is TRBJ2-1 and V is TRBV20-1; TRBD1 aligns across 7 bases. The CDR3 covers 12 residues. Germline V lookup: CDR1 DFQATT, CDR2 SNEGSKA (reference sequence). The J segment lost 9 bases and the V segment lost 6 bases, leaving 8 bases of the junction unmatched. The CDR3 loop reads CSAPSRGIEQFF. For the CDR3, the DNA is TGCAGTGCCCCTAGCAGGGGGATTGAGCAGTTCTTC.

The chain combines TRBV6-5 with TRBJ2-7; 10 bases map to TRBD2. V shed 7 bases and J 3 bases; nucleotides not matched to a gene: 6. CDR3 length equals 14 residues. Germline V gene lookup returns CDR1 MNHEY and CDR2 SVGAGI. The CDR3 DNA sequence: TGTGCCAGCATTCCTAGCGGGAGTGTCTACGAGCAGTACTTC. Protein: CASIPSGSVYEQYF.

The chain links TRBV11-2 to TRBJ2-7; 10 nucleotides match TRBD1. The CDR3 consists of 16 residues. Germline lookup yields CDR1 SGHAT and CDR2 FQNNGV. The trim removed 3 bases at V and 3 bases at J, leaving 8 bases unmatched. The chain's CDR3 is CASSLVGQGGFYEQYF. CDR3 DNA: TGTGCCAGCAGCTTGGTCGGACAGGGGGGGTTCTACGAGCAGTACTTC.

Only a few counts were recorded for this clonotype. The rearrangement uses TRBV2 and TRBJ2-3; the D is unclear. The CDR3 contains 13 residues. Between the trimmed V and J ends, which lost 6 bases and 2 bases, there was a span of 9 bases. Germline values: CDR1 SNHLY, CDR2 FYNNEI. CDR3 DNA sequence: TGTGCCAGCAGACCAGACCACACAGATACGCAGTATTTT. It translates to CASRPDHTDTQYF.

The sample holds a few counts of this clonotype. This CDR3 is CATSESTHNTYEQYF. CDR3 DNA: TGTGCCACCAGTGAAAGTACGCATAATACCTACGAGCAGTACTTC. The chain recombines TRBV24-1 with TRBJ2-7; D call uncertain. V lost 4 bases, J lost 2 bases, and 14 bases lay in between. Germline V gene lookup returns CDR1 KGHDR and CDR2 SFDVKD. There are 15 residues in the CDR3.

J is TRBJ2-1 and V is TRBV9; the match to TRBD2 covers 7 bases. V trimming: 4 bases; J trimming: 7 bases; junction bases outside the gene matches: 8. The germline CDR1 and CDR2 sequences are SGDLS and YYNGEE. The CDR3 sequence is 14 residues long. CDR3 nucleotide sequence: TGTGCCAGCAGCCCTTCCTGGGGGGGGAATGAGCAGTTCTTC. Amino acids: CASSPSWGGNEQFF.

This clonotype was counted only a few times. This rearrangement joins TRBV9 to TRBJ2-1; the D gene could be TRBD1 or TRBD2 (5 bases each). The CDR3 sequence is 17 residues long. Germline values: CDR1 SGDLS, CDR2 YYNGEE. Trimming pared 1 base from V and 8 bases from J, leaving 22 bases between. The CDR3 spells CASSVRGDSIGNHEQFF. CDR3 DNA: TGTGCCAGCAGCGTAAGGGGAGACAGTATTGGGAATCATGAGCAGTTCTTC.

This clonotype was observed a handful of times. The gene calls are TRBV21-1 and TRBJ2-1. TRBV21-1 is labeled a pseudogene. There are 16 residues in the CDR3. CDR3 sequence reads: CASSKGSGDQYNEQFF. CDR3 sequence (DNA): TGTGCCAGCAGCAAAGGATCAGGAGACCAGTACAATGAGCAGTTCTTC.

The CDR3 bases are TGTGCCAGCAGCTGGGGCGCCGATGAGCAGTTCTTC. Encoded protein: CASSWGADEQFF. The chain employs TRBV5-6 and TRBJ2-1; a weak D match, TRBD1 (5 bases). Looked up from germline, CDR1 is SGHDT and CDR2 is YYEEEE. CDR3 length: 12 residues. The V end was cut by 3 bases, the J end by 8 bases, with 9 bases between.

This clonotype turned up a few times. The chain combines TRBV10-3 with TRBJ2-1; TRBD2 aligns across 9 bases. V gave up 10 bases and J gave up 9 bases; unmatched junction bases: 13. The germline gives CDR1 ENHRY, CDR2 SYGVKD. The CDR3 is made up of 14 amino acids. The CDR3 loop is CATQDSGSILEQFF. As DNA, the CDR3 is TGTGCCACGCAGGATAGCGGGAGTATTCTTGAGCAGTTCTTC.

This clonotype appeared a few times. The V gene is TRBV7-2, the J gene TRBJ2-5; 8 bases line up with TRBD2. J gave up 0 bases and V 5 bases, and 17 bases lay outside the gene matches. This CDR3 region has 19 residues. The V gene's germline CDR1 is SGHTA and CDR2 FQGNSA. CDR3 bases: TGTGCCAGCAGCCGATTCCAACGGCGGGGGGACGAAAACCAAGAGACCCAGTACTTC. Its translation is CASSRFQRRGDENQETQYF.

This clonotype has only a few counts. This sequence joins TRBV12-3 or TRBV12-4 and TRBJ1-1, with TRBD1 matching 10 bases. Trimming cost V 7 bases and J 4 bases; bases outside gene matches: 3. The CDR3 extends over 13 amino acids. The CDR3 here is CASTGQGGTEAFF. In DNA form, the CDR3 reads TGTGCCAGCACTGGACAGGGGGGCACTGAAGCTTTCTTT.

The V and J genes are TRBV7-2 and TRBJ2-7; 9 bases are shared with TRBD1. This CDR3 has 15 amino acids. Germline V gene sequence: CDR1 SGHTA, CDR2 FQGNSA. Germline trimming cut 2 bases from V and 1 base from J; bases unmatched to any gene: 3. The CDR3 loop is CASSLPGQGSYEQYF. In DNA, the CDR3 is TGTGCCAGCAGCTTACCGGGACAGGGATCCTACGAGCAGTACTTC.

The V and J genes are TRBV6-4 and TRBJ2-2; TRBD1 might be the D (6 bases). The CDR3 runs to 14 residues. Germline CDR1 reads MRHNA; CDR2 reads SNTAGT. V dropped 7 bases and J dropped 4 bases, with 13 bases sitting between them. The CDR3 DNA reads TGTGCCAGCACCAAGGACAGTTTCACCGGGGAGCTGTTTTTT. Its translation: CASTKDSFTGELFF.

This clonotype was seen a few times. The chain couples TRBV9 to TRBJ1-6; tentative D call: TRBD1 (6 bases). Trimming stripped 4 bases from V and 5 bases from J, with 19 bases between. The CDR3 runs to 17 residues. The germline V gene has CDR1 SGDLS and CDR2 YYNGEE. In nucleotides, the CDR3 is TGTGCCAGCAGCCCACGTTCGGGACAATGGAATAATTCACCCCTCCACTTT. As protein: CASSPRSGQWNNSPLHF.

In its sample, this clonotype was seen a few times. V is TRBV27 and J is TRBJ2-3; 8 bases are a match to TRBD1. V lost 4 bases and J lost 3; bases outside the gene matches: 18. The CDR3 is 19 amino acids. Germline-derived CDR1 and CDR2 are MNHEY and SMNVEV (reference sequence). The CDR3, as DNA: TGTGCCAGCAGTTATCGCCGCAGGGGGCATACGTTAACTACAGATACGCAGTATTTT. It encodes CASSYRRRGHTLTTDTQYF.

The chain uses TRBV19 and TRBJ2-1; either TRBD1 or TRBD2 may fit D (6 bases each). Germline values: CDR1 LNHDA, CDR2 SQIVND (reference sequence). Trimming left V 6 bases short and J 1 base short, with 13 bases between. This CDR3 has 15 residues. The CDR3 DNA reads TGTGCCAGTAGCCCTAGGGGGGATTCCTACAATGAGCAGTTCTTC. Protein: CASSPRGDSYNEQFF.

The CDR3 loop is CASSLNRDTEAFF. The CDR3 DNA follows: TGTGCCAGCAGCTTAAACCGCGACACTGAAGCTTTCTTT. This chain links TRBV7-3 with TRBJ1-1; D call uncertain. The V end was cut by 1 base, the J end by 3 bases, with 6 bases between. Germline V lookup: CDR1 SGHTA, CDR2 FQGTGA. The CDR3 has 13 amino acids.

The V call is TRBV29-1, the J call TRBJ2-3; no reliable D call. V lost 7 bases and J 3 bases, leaving 17 bases between the germline ends. The V gene's germline CDR1 is SQVTM and CDR2 ANQGSEA. The CDR3 is made up of 14 amino acids. Here the CDR3 DNA reads TGCAGCGCCGAAGGGAAAGAGGTAACAGATACGCAGTATTTT. Protein: CSAEGKEVTDTQYF.

J is TRBJ2-1 and V is TRBV7-8; D remains unclear. The CDR3 sequence is 15 residues long. Germline V gene data show CDR1 as SGHVS and CDR2 as FQNEAQ. The V and J ends lost 5 bases and 9 bases respectively, with 20 bases between them. The CDR3 nucleotides read TGTGCCAGCAGCCAGAGGTGGTTCCACACGGGTGAGCAGTTCTTC. Translating it yields CASSQRWFHTGEQFF.

This chain links TRBV5-5 with TRBJ2-7; 7 bases align to TRBD1. J gave up 2 bases and V 4 bases, and 6 bases lay outside the gene matches. This CDR3 is built from 14 residues. CDR1 is SGHKS, CDR2 YYEKEE, per germline (reference sequence). CDR3 nucleotides: TGTGCCAGCAGCGTGACAGGGCCACCCTACGAGCAGTACTTC. It encodes CASSVTGPPYEQYF.

The chain is built from TRBV7-3 and TRBJ2-7; 9 bases agree with TRBD1. CDR1 is SGHTA and CDR2 is FQGTGA in the germline V gene. The J segment lost 0 bases and the V segment lost 4 bases, leaving 4 bases of the junction unmatched. The CDR3 has 15 amino acids. CDR3 residues: CASSWDRAVSYEQYF. CDR3 DNA: TGTGCCAGCAGCTGGGACAGGGCCGTCTCCTACGAGCAGTACTTC.

This clonotype was recorded a few times. The gene calls are TRBV11-1 and TRBJ2-5; 7 bases line up with TRBD2. With 3 bases clipped from V and 2 bases from J, the junction kept 6 bases outside the gene matches. There are 15 residues in the CDR3. Germline V gene sequence: CDR1 SGHAT, CDR2 FQDESV (reference sequence). CDR3: CASSFRLSGQETQYF. CDR3 DNA: TGTGCCAGCAGCTTCAGGCTTAGCGGGCAAGAGACCCAGTACTTC.

The V gene is TRBV7-9, the J gene TRBJ2-1, with 9 nucleotides matching TRBD2. J gave up 3 bases and V 3 bases, and 3 bases lay outside the gene matches. This CDR3 spans 15 amino acids. CDR1 and CDR2 from the germline V gene are SEHNR and FQNEAQ (reference sequence). CDR3 loop: CASSLRTSDYNEQFF. CDR3 DNA sequence: TGTGCCAGCAGCTTGCGGACTAGCGACTACAATGAGCAGTTCTTC.

A single count supports this clonotype. CDR3 sequence: CASSPSPAPHYGYTF. As DNA, the CDR3 is TGTGCCAGCAGTCCCTCTCCCGCTCCCCACTATGGCTACACCTTC. The chain is built from TRBV27 and TRBJ1-2; no reliable D call. V gave up 5 bases and J gave up 3 bases, with 16 bases separating them. In germline, CDR1 is MNHEY, CDR2 SMNVEV (reference sequence). The CDR3 covers 15 residues.

This clonotype appeared a few times. This chain connects TRBV6-4 to TRBJ2-2, with TRBD1 identical over 7 bases. The CDR3 runs 16 residues. CDR1 and CDR2 (germline): MRHNA, SNTAGT. Germline trimming cut 3 bases from V and 4 bases from J; bases unmatched to any gene: 8. The CDR3 is CASSEGEGAVTGELFF. The CDR3 region has the DNA TGTGCCAGCAGTGAGGGAGAGGGGGCAGTCACCGGGGAGCTGTTTTTT.

This clonotype has more than one count but fewer than ten. The CDR3 protein is CATSLWNTGELFF. CDR3 nucleotides: TGTGCCACCAGTTTGTGGAACACCGGGGAGCTGTTTTTT. This chain links TRBV24-1 with TRBJ2-2; D gene unclear. Germline values: CDR1 KGHDR, CDR2 SFDVKD. The CDR3 is 13 amino acids. The V and J ends lost 6 bases and 1 base respectively, with 5 bases between them.